Listed below are T cell receptor beta chains from one sample, sequenced in a study of T cells in Graves' hyperthyroidism and ophthalmopathy. From the multiplex PCR reads, TCRdb called clonotypes with MiXCR, one entry per CDR3 protein. The top ten clones hold around 8.1% of a sample with over 650,000 distinct CDR3 sequences, around 15% of them seen once. Sequences were obtained from blood. The receptors originated from a man aged 18 to 30 with Graves' hyperthyroidism. Both conserved end residues are part of each CDR3. A D gene is named only where the DNA matches it firmly. Clone size appears in some rows only: once, few, many, or a class for an expanded clone.

D: -
size: many
V: TRBV29-1
J: TRBJ1-2
DNA: TGCAGCGTCCAACAGCGTCTGGGCAACTATGGCTACACCTTC
CDR3: CSVQQRLGNYGYTF

D: -
size: -
V: TRBV5-4
J: TRBJ2-3
DNA: TGTGCCAGCAGCTCATCTCTTCCGAGTCCCGATACGCAGTATTTT
CDR3: CASSSSLPSPDTQYF

D: TRBD2
size: -
V: TRBV7-9
J: TRBJ2-7
DNA: TGTGCCAGCAGCCGCATAGCGGGCTCCTACGAGCAGTACTTC
CDR3: CASSRIAGSYEQYF

D: -
size: few
V: TRBV29-1
J: TRBJ2-6
DNA: TGCAGCGTTCCTACCGTGGACATCAGCTCTGGGGCCAACGTCCTGACTTTC
CDR3: CSVPTVDISSGANVLTF

D: TRBD1
size: -
V: TRBV7-8
J: TRBJ2-2
DNA: TGTGCCAGCAGCCATAAGGGGGCTGGATCCGGGGAGCTGTTTTTT
CDR3: CASSHKGAGSGELFF

D: -
size: -
V: TRBV2
J: TRBJ1-1
DNA: TGTGCCAGCAGTGAAGATAGCAGCGCCTACACTGAAGCTTTCTTT
CDR3: CASSEDSSAYTEAFF

D: -
size: many
V: TRBV11-2
J: TRBJ2-7
DNA: TGTGCCAGCAGCCGGATGGGTTTTAGCTCCTACGAGCAGTACTTC
CDR3: CASSRMGFSSYEQYF

D: -
size: -
V: TRBV12-3/TRBV12-4
J: TRBJ1-4
DNA: TGTGCCAGCAGTTTACTTGGGTGGGAAAAACTGTTTTTT
CDR3: CASSLLGWEKLFF

D: TRBD2
size: few
V: TRBV27
J: TRBJ2-2
DNA: TGTGCCACCCAGACTAGCGGGAGGGCAGGCGGGGAGCTGTTTTTT
CDR3: CATQTSGRAGGELFF

D: TRBD2
size: few
V: TRBV14
J: TRBJ2-2
DNA: TGTGCCAGCAGCCACCCCTGGACTAGCGCCGACACCGGGGAGCTGTTTTTT
CDR3: CASSHPWTSADTGELFF

D: -
size: -
V: TRBV20-1
J: TRBJ2-3
DNA: TGCAGTGGGCGACGAACAGGACTTAGCACAGATACGCAGTATTTT
CDR3: CSGRRTGLSTDTQYF

D: -
size: few
V: TRBV5-6
J: TRBJ2-6
DNA: TGTGCCAGCAGCTTGTATCCGGGCTCTGGGGCCAACGTCCTGACTTTC
CDR3: CASSLYPGSGANVLTF

D: -
size: -
V: TRBV7-2
J: TRBJ2-7
DNA: TGTGCCAGCAGCCAAGAGGACATGTACTACGAGCAGTACTTC
CDR3: CASSQEDMYYEQYF